One and the same sample provided the 21 T cell receptor beta chains below, sequenced in a study of identical twins. A single record per CDR3 protein comes from TCRdb applying MiXCR to the 5' RACE reads. The sample consists of fewer than 350,000 distinct CDR3 sequences, 8% to 9% of them appearing once. These data were likewise used in another study, on yellow fever vaccine responses in identical twins.

Sequencing was performed on memory (CD45RO+) T cells sorted from blood. The source of these receptors is a woman younger than 30 in good health.

This clonotype was picked up many times. The DNA of the CDR3 is TGTGCCAGCAGCTTAAACGTTATGGGAGACTCTGGGGCCAACGTCCTGACTTTC. Its protein product is CASSLNVMGDSGANVLTF. V and J are TRBV7-6 and TRBJ2-6; D perhaps matches TRBD2 (5 bases). V dropped 2 bases and J dropped 0 bases, with 14 bases sitting between them. From germline, CDR1 is SGHVS and CDR2 FNYEAQ. The CDR3 contains 18 residues.

This clonotype was counted between two and nine times. The V call is TRBV3-1, the J call TRBJ1-2; 9 bases match TRBD1. The V gene end was trimmed by 4 bases and the J gene end by 7 bases; junction bases not matched to a gene: 4. Germline CDR1 reads LGHDT; CDR2 reads YNNKEL (reference sequence). This CDR3 spans 13 amino acids. The CDR3, as DNA: TGTGCCAGCAGCCGGGACAGGGCGGTTGGCTACACCTTC. Translation gives CASSRDRAVGYTF.

V gene TRBV6-4 combines with J gene TRBJ2-2, with D possibly being TRBD1 or TRBD2 (6 bases each). Germline-derived CDR1 and CDR2 are MRHNA and SNTAGT. V lost 2 bases to trimming and J lost 6 bases, with 16 bases between them. This CDR3 comprises 16 residues. The CDR3 sequence: CASSDVRDGGPGELFF. CDR3 nucleotides: TGTGCCAGCAGTGACGTCCGGGACGGGGGCCCCGGGGAGCTGTTTTTT.

This chain links TRBV6-2 or TRBV6-3 with TRBJ2-6; D remains unclear. The V end lost 6 bases, the J end lost 0 bases, and 9 bases lay between the germline ends. Germline CDR1 reads MNHEY; CDR2 reads SVGEGT. The CDR3 extends over 15 amino acids. The CDR3 DNA is TGTGCCAGCAGCCATACAAACTCTGGGGCCAACGTCCTGACTTTC. This gives the protein CASSHTNSGANVLTF.

This clonotype came up many times. This chain uses TRBV6-1 with TRBJ1-3; D perhaps matches TRBD1 (5 bases). The V gene lost 11 bases and the J gene lost 0 bases, with 17 bases spanning the gap. The germline CDR1 and CDR2 sequences are MNHNS and SASEGT. This CDR3 contains 15 residues. CDR3 in amino acids: CAGGSGIRSGNTIYF. The CDR3, as DNA: TGTGCCGGGGGATCCGGGATCCGCTCTGGAAACACCATATATTTT.

The chain has TRBV7-3 and TRBJ2-3; D gene uncertain. V lost 3 bases and J 0 bases, leaving 4 bases between the germline ends. The germline gives CDR1 SGHTA, CDR2 FQGTGA. The CDR3 is 13 amino acids. This CDR3 reads CASSFSSTDTQYF. The CDR3 DNA sequence: TGTGCCAGCAGCTTCTCTAGCACAGATACGCAGTATTTT. Supplemented by reference TRBV7-3 and TRBJ2-3, the full variable domain reads GAGVSQTPSNKVTEKGKYVELRCDPISGHTALYWYRQSLGQGPEFLIYFQGTGAADDSGLPNDRFFAVRPEGSVSTLKIQRTERGDSAVYLCASSFSSTDTQYFGPGTRLTVL.

This clonotype was counted only a few times. The J gene is TRBJ2-2, the V gene TRBV10-3; D is unclear. This CDR3 is built from 12 residues. Germline CDR1 is ENHRY and CDR2 is SYGVKD. V was cut by 4 bases and J by 4 bases, with 4 bases left in between. The CDR3 region has the DNA TGTGCCATCAGTGCGACCACCGGGGAGCTGTTTTTT. Protein sequence: CAISATTGELFF.

This clonotype turned up a few times. The chain combines TRBV4-1 with TRBJ2-2; TRBD2 aligns across 9 bases. Germline CDR1 is MGHRA and CDR2 is YSYEKL. Losses at the gene ends were 4 bases for V and 2 bases for J; bases not matched to a gene: 8. The CDR3 consists of 17 residues. For the CDR3, the DNA is TGCGCCAGCAGCCCGAGACTGGGGACTAGCAACACCGGGGAGCTGTTTTTT. Translating it yields CASSPRLGTSNTGELFF.

This clonotype occurred many times. The chain joins TRBV6-1 to TRBJ2-5; D uncertain. V lost 2 bases and J lost 7, with 8 bases in between. Germline CDR1 and CDR2: MNHNS and SASEGT. This CDR3 has 12 residues. The CDR3 loop is CASSESARTQYF. The DNA for the CDR3 is TGTGCCAGCAGTGAATCCGCCCGGACCCAGTACTTC.

The chain links TRBV7-9 to TRBJ2-5, with TRBD2 as a possible D gene (6 bases). Trimming cost V 5 bases and J 1 base, with 14 bases left between them. Germline-derived CDR1 and CDR2 are SEHNR and FQNEAQ (reference sequence). The CDR3 totals 15 residues. Written as DNA, the CDR3 is TGTGCCAGCAGCCTACTGAGGGACTCCCAAGAGACCCAGTACTTC. Residues: CASSLLRDSQETQYF.

This clonotype was counted ten times or more. The rearrangement links TRBV12-3 or TRBV12-4 to TRBJ2-3; 10 nucleotides align to TRBD2. CDR3 length: 13 amino acids. V shed 11 bases, J shed 7 bases, and the junction held 9 bases outside the gene matches. CDR3 in amino acids: CAVRASGSYTQYF. The CDR3 DNA reads TGTGCCGTCAGGGCTAGCGGGAGTTATACGCAGTATTTT.

This clonotype has a count of ten or more. This chain uses TRBV24-1 with TRBJ1-5; D remains ambiguous. The CDR3 totals 14 residues. CDR1 is KGHDR, CDR2 SFDVKD, per germline. V lost 0 bases to trimming and J lost 0 bases, with 2 bases between them. CDR3 in amino acids: CATSDLFSNQPQHF. CDR3 sequence (DNA): TGTGCCACCAGTGATTTGTTTAGCAATCAGCCCCAGCATTTT.

This clonotype turned up a few times. This chain uses TRBV10-3 with TRBJ2-1; 16 nucleotides match TRBD2. This CDR3 region has 16 residues. CDR1 and CDR2 from the germline V gene are ENHRY and SYGVKD. V shed 7 bases and J 9 bases; nucleotides not matched to a gene: 9. CDR3 DNA: TGTGCCATCATGTCCGGGACTAGCGGGGGGGCCAGTGAGCAGTTCTTC. It yields the protein CAIMSGTSGGASEQFF.

This clonotype has only a few counts. This chain connects TRBV6-1 to TRBJ1-1; tentative D call: TRBD1 (6 bases). The germline CDR1 and CDR2 sequences are MNHNS and SASEGT. Trimming removed 7 bases at V and 0 bases at J, with 21 bases between. CDR3 length: 17 amino acids. CDR3 nucleotides: TGTGCCAGCACCGAATATTTTAACAGGGCCATGAACACTGAAGCTTTCTTT. It translates to CASTEYFNRAMNTEAFF.

The chain employs TRBV28 and TRBJ2-1, with D possibly TRBD2 on 5 matching bases. Germline CDR1 MDHEN, CDR2 SYDVKM. The CDR3 loop spans 12 amino acids. Trimming left V 6 bases short and J 12 bases short, with 15 bases between. CDR3 in DNA: TGTGCCAGCAGACGAACCGATCGGGGGCAGTTCTTC. It is translated as CASRRTDRGQFF.

The chain uses TRBV2 and TRBJ2-1; D ambiguous. The CDR3 is 15 residues long. CDR1 is SNHLY and CDR2 is FYNNEI in the germline V gene. V was pared by 6 bases and J by 0 bases, with 12 bases between. CDR3 amino acids: CASSDDGSSYNEQFF. For the CDR3, the DNA is TGTGCCAGCAGCGACGACGGAAGCTCCTACAATGAGCAGTTCTTC.

This clonotype was counted between two and nine times. The chain has TRBV10-3 and TRBJ2-1; 9 bases map to TRBD2. The CDR3 runs 19 residues. V lost 2 bases to trimming and J lost 5 bases; unmatched junction nucleotides: 16. Germline CDR1 is ENHRY and CDR2 is SYGVKD. The CDR3 DNA reads as TGTGCCATCAGTGAGCCCCGCCCTAGCGGGAAAGGGGGGCACAATGAGCAGTTCTTC. The encoded protein is CAISEPRPSGKGGHNEQFF.

The chain joins TRBV20-1 to TRBJ2-1; D not certain. The CDR3 spans 11 residues. The germline gives CDR1 DFQATT, CDR2 SNEGSKA (reference sequence). Trimming shortened V by 6 bases and J by 8 bases, and 11 bases separated the two germline ends. DNA for the CDR3: TGCAGTGCCGCCCCGATTGATGAGCAGTTCTTC. Amino acids: CSAAPIDEQFF.

This clonotype was seen a few times. The rearrangement joins TRBV5-6 to TRBJ2-3; D call uncertain. The CDR3 runs to 15 residues. Trimming cost V 0 bases and J 1 base, with 9 bases left between them. Germline assignment: CDR1 SGHDT and CDR2 YYEEEE. CDR3 sequence: CASSLGPGGTDTQYF. The CDR3 DNA is TGTGCCAGCAGCTTGGGGCCCGGTGGCACAGATACGCAGTATTTT.

The CDR3 protein is CASSSPGLVLNEQFF. The CDR3 region has the DNA TGTGCCAGCAGTTCTCCGGGACTAGTCTTGAATGAGCAGTTCTTC. The gene calls are TRBV12-3 or TRBV12-4 and TRBJ2-1; 8 bases fit TRBD2. CDR3 length equals 15 residues. The J segment lost 7 bases and the V segment lost 4 bases, leaving 9 bases of the junction unmatched.

This sequence joins TRBV5-6 and TRBJ1-5; D not resolved. This CDR3 has 16 amino acids. Per the germline V gene, CDR1 is SGHDT and CDR2 is YYEEEE. V was cut by 2 bases and J by 4 bases, with 16 bases left in between. CDR3 sequence: CASSFWRARQNQPQHF. CDR3 nucleotide sequence: TGTGCCAGCAGCTTTTGGAGGGCCCGGCAGAATCAGCCCCAGCATTTT.